Detailed here is one T cell receptor (beta chain). The data originate from a study of cytomegalovirus exposure and HLA in healthy donors. V lost 6 bases and J 5 bases, leaving 16 bases between the germline ends. Germline CDR1 is SNHLY and CDR2 is FYNNEI. The CDR3 runs to 14 residues. The PCR ran on 60 Vbeta and 13 Jbeta primers. Clones were sequenced by immunoSEQ multiplex PCR, and TCRdb holds only the in-frame ones, with some missing. The sample lists 150,000 to 200,000 clones; approximately 77% were seen once. The V call is TRBV2, the J call TRBJ1-2, with D hard to call. This receptor was obtained from a man between 35 and 55 years old in good health and CMV-seropositive. Sequencing was performed on PBMCs. CDR3 protein: CASRSPTVLYGYTF. Here the CDR3 DNA reads TGTGCCAGCAGATCCCCTACAGTCCTTTATGGCTACACCTTC.